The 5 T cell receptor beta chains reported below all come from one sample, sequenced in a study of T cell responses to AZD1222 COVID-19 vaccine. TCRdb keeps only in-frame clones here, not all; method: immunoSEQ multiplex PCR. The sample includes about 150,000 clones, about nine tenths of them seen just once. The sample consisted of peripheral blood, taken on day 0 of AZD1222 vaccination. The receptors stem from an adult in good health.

The CDR3 spells CASSYFTGSQPQHF. For the CDR3, the DNA is TGTGCCAGCAGTTACTTTACGGGATCTCAGCCCCAGCATTTT. The chain joins TRBV6-5 to TRBJ1-5; D ambiguous. Germline V CDR1 and CDR2: MNHEY, SVGAGI. The V end was cut by 1 base, the J end by 6 bases, with 10 bases between. This CDR3 is built from 14 residues.

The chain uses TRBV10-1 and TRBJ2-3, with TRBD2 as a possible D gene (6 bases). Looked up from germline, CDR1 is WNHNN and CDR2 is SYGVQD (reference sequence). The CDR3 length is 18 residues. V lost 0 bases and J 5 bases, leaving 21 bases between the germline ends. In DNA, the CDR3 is TGCGCCAGCAGTGAGTCCGAAGGTGGAGGGAACTCATTAGATACGCAGTATTTT. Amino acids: CASSESEGGGNSLDTQYF.

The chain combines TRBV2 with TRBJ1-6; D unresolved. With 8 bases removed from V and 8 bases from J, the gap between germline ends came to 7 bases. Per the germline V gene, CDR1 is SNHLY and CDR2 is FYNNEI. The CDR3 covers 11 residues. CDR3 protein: CASGTDSPLHF. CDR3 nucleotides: TGTGCCAGCGGAACAGATTCACCCCTCCACTTT.

CDR3 in amino acids: CASSKGLAFIEPGTDTQYF. The CDR3 nucleotides are TGTGCCAGCAGCAAGGGACTAGCGTTCATAGAACCTGGCACAGATACGCAGTATTTT. V is TRBV5-4 and J is TRBJ2-3, with 10 nucleotides matching TRBD2. The CDR3 is 19 residues long. Germline V gene sequence: CDR1 SGHNT, CDR2 YYREEE (reference sequence). Unmatched junction bases numbered 15, after V lost 4 bases and J lost 1 base.

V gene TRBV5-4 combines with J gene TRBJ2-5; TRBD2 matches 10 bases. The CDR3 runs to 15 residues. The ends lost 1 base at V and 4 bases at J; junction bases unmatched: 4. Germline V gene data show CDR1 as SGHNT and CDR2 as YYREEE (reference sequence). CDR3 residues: CASSLRASGRETQYF. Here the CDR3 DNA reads TGTGCCAGCAGCTTGAGGGCTAGCGGGAGAGAGACCCAGTACTTC.